This T cell receptor beta chain was identified during a study of identical twins. This clonotype was recorded a few times. The antigen remains undetermined. The germline V gene has CDR1 LNHNV and CDR2 YYDKDF (reference sequence). The CDR3 is made up of 13 amino acids. The V gene lost 6 bases and the J gene lost 3 bases, with 11 bases spanning the gap. Study-level findings and limits: Twin pairs' shared out-of-frame alpha sequences were enriched in low generation probability. Within beta out-of-frame sequences, the excess sharing observed between twins was weaker. Models underestimated out-of-frame TCR alpha sharing in monozygotic twins.

Unique molecular identifiers were present on cDNA, and template switching added a universal primer site. TCRdb ran MiXCR on the 5' RACE reads and lists one entry per CDR3 protein. The table lists around 680,000 distinct CDR3 sequences, over 8.5% of them singletons. The same sample was also studied in work on yellow fever vaccine responses in identical twins.

The chain has TRBV15 and TRBJ1-1; the D is unclear. The clonotype originates from a woman aged 18 to 35 in good health. The sequenced sample was PBMCs. For the CDR3, the DNA is TGTGCCACCAGTAGAACAGAGTACACTGAAGCTTTCTTT. It codes for CATSRTEYTEAFF.